One T cell receptor beta chain is described in this entry. What it binds is unknown. Germline V gives CDR1 MNHNS, CDR2 SASEGT. Trimming pared 1 base from V and 0 bases from J, leaving 10 bases between. The CDR3 is 17 amino acids. Each CDR3 protein is one row after TCRdb ran MiXCR on the reads. The data contain about 130,000 distinct CDR3 sequences, under 30% of them singletons. This entry comes from a study of T cell repertoires in cytomegalovirus infection. About the study: Public TCR beta signatures provided an indication of both CMV infection and a matching HLA type.

Study conclusions and caveats: Carriers of CMV plus the relevant HLA were identified by cumulative public TCR beta family frequency.

This receptor was taken from a human donor in good health (CMV status not recorded). Some clones in this sample may be carry-over from other donors' samples. The sequenced sample consisted of PBMCs, sequenced either directly or after in vitro stimulation (not recorded which). This chain links TRBV6-1 with TRBJ2-6; D unclear. This chain's CDR3 is CASSEEVRVSGANVLTF. The CDR3 DNA reads TGTGCCAGCAGTGAAGAGGTTCGGGTCTCTGGGGCCAACGTCCTGACTTTC.